This TCR beta chain emerged from a study of regulatory T cells in long-lasting Graves disease. Whole-study findings and limits: Fewer public clonotypes were shared by new patients (around 990) than by persistent patients (2,741).

Trimming removed 3 bases from V and 0 bases from J; junction bases left unmatched: 6. This CDR3 is 17 amino acids long. From germline, CDR1 is LNHDA and CDR2 SQIVND (reference sequence). Regarding time point: newly diagnosed GD, antithyroid drugs for less than 3 months. With RNA extracted from PBMCs as input, the TCR library was made. In building TCR beta libraries, iRepertoire HTBI primers were used together with Arm-PCR of CDR3 regions. TCRdb re-derived calls from the multiplex PCR reads in MiXCR, one entry per CDR3 protein. The sample includes roughly 500,000 distinct CDR3 sequences, approximately 12% seen only once; the top ten take 8.9%. Turning to this clonotype: Its antigen is as yet unknown.

This sample was shared with a second study, whose subject was T cells in Graves' hyperthyroidism and ophthalmopathy. That work states: Hyperthyroidism, newly diagnosed and lasting under 2 months, affected patients aged 18 to 65.

Sequenced here: peripheral blood mononuclear cells (PBMCs), sampled at new diagnosis, from a patient treated with antithyroid drugs. The V call is TRBV19, the J call TRBJ2-1; 9 bases are shared with TRBD2. This TCR was sampled from a woman aged 25 to 39 with Graves disease. CDR3 amino acids: CASSITSGQYSYNEQFF. The CDR3, as DNA: TGTGCCAGTAGTATTACTAGCGGGCAGTACTCCTACAATGAGCAGTTCTTC.